The 21 T cell receptor beta chains listed next were all sequenced from one sample in a study of human T cells and chemical hapten exposure. Regarding time point: pre-sensitization, week 0. Treatment indicated: therapeutic diphenylcyclopropenone sensitization with weekly scalp DPC. MiXCR was run by TCRdb on the RACE reads, yielding one entry per CDR3 protein. The sample has some 98,000 distinct CDR3 sequences; roughly a tenth are singletons. The sample consisted of whole blood, taken in connection with sensitization to the hapten diphenylcyclopropenone (DPC). These receptors all stem from a woman aged 55-75 years with alopecia areata. Some clones in this sample may be carry-over from other donors' samples.

There are a few counts of this clonotype. The chain couples TRBV18 to TRBJ1-2, with 11 bases aligning to TRBD1. Germline V CDR1 and CDR2: KGHSH, LQKENI. V was clipped by 3 bases and J by 6 bases; unmatched bases: 6. This CDR3 contains 15 residues. CDR3 nucleotides: TGTGCCAGCTCACCCCGGGACAGGGGGTTCGATGGCTACACCTTC. Its translation is CASSPRDRGFDGYTF.

The rearrangement links TRBV6-1 to TRBJ2-6; D remains unclear. The germline gives CDR1 MNHNS, CDR2 SASEGT. This CDR3 spans 17 amino acids. Trimming pared 6 bases from V and 4 bases from J, leaving 19 bases between. The CDR3 DNA reads as TGTGCCAGCAGCCTTATTCGGACGGTCTCGGGGGCCAACGTCCTGACTTTC. Residues: CASSLIRTVSGANVLTF.

At least ten counts were recorded for this clonotype. The gene calls are TRBV18 and TRBJ2-3; D is undetermined. Trimming stripped 4 bases from V and 1 base from J, with 15 bases between. Germline V gene lookup returns CDR1 KGHSH and CDR2 LQKENI. The CDR3 length is 16 residues. The CDR3 region is CASSRLRKAGTDTQYF. CDR3 nucleotide sequence: TGTGCCAGCTCACGCTTGAGGAAGGCGGGCACAGATACGCAGTATTTT.

This clonotype was counted ten times or more. The CDR3 loop is CASSARQGRVNYGYTF. The CDR3 nucleotides are TGTGCCAGCAGCGCAAGACAGGGAAGGGTTAACTATGGCTACACCTTC. The genes are TRBV7-9 and TRBJ1-2; 7 bases are shared with TRBD1. CDR1 is SEHNR, CDR2 FQNEAQ, per germline (reference sequence). The CDR3 has 16 amino acids. The junction had 10 bases not matched to a gene; V was cut back by 5 bases and J by 1 base.

This clonotype has just a few counts. The rearrangement joins TRBV7-2 to TRBJ2-3; D unresolved. Trimming took 5 bases from V and 4 from J, leaving 13 bases between them. The CDR3 spans 14 residues. The germline CDR1 and CDR2 sequences are SGHTA and FQGNSA. This CDR3 is CASSPRALSDTQYF. The CDR3 nucleotides are TGTGCCAGCAGCCCTCGGGCGTTATCAGATACGCAGTATTTT. Together with reference TRBV7-2 and TRBJ2-3, the CDR3 gives the full variable domain: GAGVSQSPSNKVTEKGKDVELRCDPISGHTALYWYRQSLGQGLEFLIYFQGNSAPDKSGLPSDRFSAERTGGSVSTLTIQRTQQEDSAVYLCASSPRALSDTQYFGPGTRLTVL.

CDR3 DNA sequence: TGCGCCAGCAGCTTTGGTCGCTTTGGTAGCTCATACAATGAGCAGTTCTTC. Amino acid sequence: CASSFGRFGSSYNEQFF. The chain links TRBV5-1 to TRBJ2-1; D uncertain. This CDR3 has 17 residues. Germline CDR1 SGHRS, CDR2 YFSETQ. The V end was cut by 2 bases, the J end by 4 bases, with 19 bases between.

The chain uses TRBV3-1 and TRBJ2-1; D might be TRBD2 (5 bases). The germline V gene has CDR1 LGHDT and CDR2 YNNKEL (reference sequence). The V end was cut by 4 bases, the J end by 4 bases, with 14 bases between. CDR3 length equals 15 residues. The CDR3 bases are TGTGCCAGCAGCCCAATCTTCGGGGAGTACAATGAGCAGTTCTTC. Protein sequence: CASSPIFGEYNEQFF.

This clonotype appeared many times. J is TRBJ1-1 and V is TRBV20-1; D not resolved. The germline V gene has CDR1 DFQATT and CDR2 SNEGSKA (reference sequence). The CDR3 is made up of 16 amino acids. The V and J ends lost 0 bases and 0 bases respectively, with 14 bases between them. In DNA, the CDR3 is TGCAGTGCTAGAGATGCCTCGCGAGGGATGAACACTGAAGCTTTCTTT. Encoded protein: CSARDASRGMNTEAFF.

V is TRBV18 and J is TRBJ2-2; D gene ambiguous. Between the trimmed V and J ends, which lost 2 bases and 7 bases, there was a span of 8 bases. Germline CDR1 and CDR2: KGHSH and LQKENI. This CDR3 has 13 residues. The CDR3 DNA reads as TGTGCCAGCTCACCATGGGCCAACGGGGAGCTGTTTTTT. Protein sequence: CASSPWANGELFF.

This clonotype was picked up many times. This sequence joins TRBV6-1 and TRBJ1-1; D is unresolved. Germline lookup yields CDR1 MNHNS and CDR2 SASEGT. V lost 3 bases to trimming and J lost 2 bases, with 7 bases between them. The CDR3 sequence is 13 residues long. The chain's CDR3 is CASSERVNTEAFF. The CDR3 nucleotides are TGTGCCAGCAGTGAGAGGGTCAACACTGAAGCTTTCTTT.

This clonotype was found many times. This chain joins TRBV6-5 and TRBJ1-2; tentatively, D is TRBD1 (6 bases). In germline, CDR1 is MNHEY, CDR2 SVGAGI. The CDR3 is made up of 15 amino acids. The germline V and J ends were trimmed by 0 bases and 5 bases, with 13 bases remaining between them. The CDR3 loop is CASSYSNTGWYGYTF. In nucleotides, the CDR3 is TGTGCCAGCAGTTACTCTAACACAGGGTGGTATGGCTACACCTTC.

This clonotype was counted at least ten times. The chain combines TRBV7-9 with TRBJ2-5; 10 nucleotides agree with TRBD2. CDR1 SEHNR and CDR2 FQNEAQ come from the germline V gene (reference sequence). This CDR3 comprises 18 residues. The V and J ends lost 3 bases and 0 bases, in that order; junction bases with no gene match: 10. The CDR3 DNA reads TGTGCCAGCAGCTTTTCGGCTAGCGGGGGACGGTACCAAGAGACCCAGTACTTC. Translation gives CASSFSASGGRYQETQYF.

The chain combines TRBV29-1 with TRBJ2-5; a possible D gene is TRBD2 (6 bases). Germline V gene lookup returns CDR1 SQVTM and CDR2 ANQGSEA. With 0 bases removed from V and 5 bases from J, the gap between germline ends came to 13 bases. This CDR3 is built from 14 residues. The CDR3 sequence: CSVEDYGRGETQYF. DNA of the CDR3: TGCAGCGTTGAAGATTATGGCCGGGGGGAGACCCAGTACTTC.

This clonotype was seen a few times. V gene TRBV7-2 combines with J gene TRBJ2-1; the D gene is possibly TRBD2 (7 bases). CDR1 SGHTA and CDR2 FQGNSA come from the germline V gene. Trimming cost V 5 bases and J 7 bases, with 21 bases left between them. The CDR3 extends over 16 amino acids. CDR3 DNA sequence: TGTGCCAGCAGCACCCAAGGGGGGGCAGTTCGGAATGAGCAGTTCTTC. Translation gives CASSTQGGAVRNEQFF.

At least ten counts were recorded for this clonotype. This rearrangement joins TRBV12-3 or TRBV12-4 to TRBJ1-1, with D hard to call. This CDR3 region has 13 residues. V lost 4 bases, J lost 3 bases, and 9 bases lay in between. The CDR3 nucleotides are TGTGCCAGCAGTTCTGGGCCCTACACTGAAGCTTTCTTT. This sequence encodes CASSSGPYTEAFF.

Ten or more counts support this clonotype. This chain joins TRBV7-8 and TRBJ1-1; D is unresolved. Per the germline V gene, CDR1 is SGHVS and CDR2 is FQNEAQ. The CDR3 consists of 13 residues. V was cut by 3 bases and J by 6 bases, with 11 bases left in between. The CDR3: CASSFRFIAEAFF. In DNA, the CDR3 is TGTGCCAGCAGCTTCCGTTTTATCGCTGAAGCTTTCTTT.

In this sample, this clonotype turned up many times. The chain recombines TRBV6-1 with TRBJ2-1; either TRBD1 or TRBD2 may supply D (6 bases each). The CDR3 totals 12 residues. V was trimmed by 7 bases and J by 11 bases, leaving 15 bases between them. Germline V gene sequence: CDR1 MNHNS, CDR2 SASEGT. The CDR3 sequence is CASTGWGAQQFF. Written as DNA, the CDR3 is TGTGCCAGCACCGGGTGGGGGGCCCAGCAGTTCTTC.

Ten or more counts support this clonotype. This rearrangement joins TRBV15 to TRBJ2-7, with a possible D match to TRBD1 (5 bases). Trimming left V 5 bases short and J 2 bases short, with 16 bases between. There are 15 residues in the CDR3. Looked up from germline, CDR1 is LNHNV and CDR2 is YYDKDF (reference sequence). For the CDR3, the DNA is TGTGCCACCAGCGCGGCCGGCGGCAGGGCCTACGAGCAGTACTTC. Residues: CATSAAGGRAYEQYF.

This clonotype was seen ten or more times. The rearrangement uses TRBV7-8 and TRBJ2-7; D could derive from TRBD1 or TRBD2 (6 bases each). Trimming pared 4 bases from V and 6 bases from J, leaving 13 bases between. The germline V gene has CDR1 SGHVS and CDR2 FQNEAQ. The CDR3 consists of 13 residues. The CDR3 is CASSSSGAVEQYF. In DNA, the CDR3 is TGTGCCAGCAGCTCTTCGGGGGCGGTCGAGCAGTACTTC.

This clonotype was detected only a few times. The chain carries TRBV5-4 and TRBJ1-2, with D tentatively TRBD1 (5 bases). Germline V lookup: CDR1 SGHNT, CDR2 YYREEE (reference sequence). The CDR3 consists of 14 residues. Trimming removed 5 bases at V and 4 bases at J, with 15 bases between. This CDR3 is CASRWAGSFYGYTF. In DNA, the CDR3 is TGTGCCAGCAGGTGGGCAGGGAGTTTCTATGGCTACACCTTC. Full variable domain (remainder filled in from reference TRBV5-4 and TRBJ1-2): ETGVTQSPTHLIKTRGQQVTLRCSSQSGHNTVSWYQQALGQGPQFIFQYYREEENGRGNFPPRFSGLQFPNYSSELNVNALELDDSALYLCASRWAGSFYGYTFGSGTRLTVV.

The sample holds many counts of this clonotype. This chain connects TRBV7-2 to TRBJ1-5; D gene unclear. Trimming cost V 6 bases and J 0 bases, with 12 bases left between them. This CDR3 has 15 amino acids. Germline assignment: CDR1 SGHTA and CDR2 FQGNSA. CDR3 nucleotide sequence: TGTGCCAGCAGTCCGCTCATGGGTAGCAATCAGCCCCAGCATTTT. Protein sequence: CASSPLMGSNQPQHF.